The clone carrying this T cell receptor (beta chain) was counted a few times. CDR1 and CDR2 (germline): MNHEY, SMNVEV (reference sequence). The CDR3 is 14 amino acids. Trimming removed 6 bases from V and 3 bases from J; junction bases left unmatched: 7. The data are from a study of blood T cell repertoires in COVID-19. Looking at the study overall: From the United States, Italy and Spain came samples of acute and convalescent COVID-19.

Original methodology: Reference gene primer amplification gave estimated nucleated cell counts. Sequencing was performed with immunoSEQ multiplex PCR; in TCRdb, only in-frame clones are kept and a portion is missing. The DNA gave D and trimming, while V, J and clone size come from that table. The data show fewer than 90,000 clones, about 91% seen once. This rearrangement joins TRBV27 to TRBJ1-1, with 7 nucleotides matching TRBD1. The source material was peripheral blood. The sequence came from a man aged 55 to 69 with acute or convalescent COVID-19. CDR3: CASRRTGGYTEAFF. As DNA, the CDR3 is TGTGCCAGCAGACGGACAGGCGGATACACTGAAGCTTTCTTT.